This entry concerns a single TCR beta chain. In the original processing: Using reference gene primer amplification, nucleated cell counts were estimated. Here immunoSEQ multiplex PCR was the method, and the copy in TCRdb shows in-frame clones only, minus some. V and J calls and clone size are as listed in that table; D and trimming were resolved from the DNA. The sample has about 38,000 clones; 65% to 75% are singletons. During active infection, Seattle patients enrolled and were then monitored through disease. These data belong to a study of blood T cell repertoires in COVID-19. Trimming took 5 bases from V and 4 from J; bases not matched to a gene: 9. Looked up from germline, CDR1 is MNHEY and CDR2 is SMNVEV (reference sequence). CDR3 length: 15 amino acids.

The source material was peripheral blood. This receptor was obtained from a man in his 70s with COVID-19, enrolled during active disease. The V call is TRBV27, the J call TRBJ2-3; TRBD1 agrees at 7 bases. The CDR3, as DNA: TGTGCCAGCAGTCGTACAGGGGTTGGGGCAGATACGCAGTATTTT. Residues: CASSRTGVGADTQYF.